The next 5 T cell receptor beta chains were all read from a single sample in a study of blood T cell repertoires in COVID-19. Repertoires were generated with immunoSEQ multiplex PCR, while TCRdb's copy carries only in-frame clones and drops some. This sample yields 120,000 to 150,000 clones, of which approximately 90% are seen a single time; 0.75% to 0.95% belongs to the top ten. Sequencing input: peripheral blood. The origin of the receptors is a woman aged 45-60 years with acute or convalescent COVID-19.

The chain combines TRBV10-3 with TRBJ2-5; D is perhaps TRBD2 (5 bases). The length of the CDR3 is 15 residues. The V gene's germline CDR1 is ENHRY and CDR2 SYGVKD. Trimming stripped 3 bases from V and 2 bases from J, with 13 bases between. CDR3 in DNA: TGTGCCATCAGTGACGACGGGAAGGCGCAAGAGACCCAGTACTTC. Amino acids: CAISDDGKAQETQYF.

This clone was picked up a small number of times. The chain has TRBV10-1 and TRBJ2-7; 9 bases map to TRBD1. The V gene end was trimmed by 6 bases and the J gene end by 4 bases; junction bases not matched to a gene: 13. The CDR3 is 16 residues long. Germline V CDR1 and CDR2: WNHNN, SYGVQD (reference sequence). CDR3: CASRGQGIEFGYEQYF. In DNA form, the CDR3 reads TGCGCCAGCAGGGGACAGGGAATAGAGTTCGGGTACGAGCAGTACTTC.

This clone is medium-sized by share. V usage is TRBV30 and J usage is TRBJ1-2, with 7 bases matching TRBD1. Trimming removed 1 base from V and 4 bases from J; junction bases left unmatched: 6. The CDR3 sequence is 14 residues long. The V gene's germline CDR1 is GTSNPN and CDR2 SVGIG (reference sequence). The CDR3 spells CAWSATTGTYGYTF. CDR3 nucleotide sequence: TGTGCCTGGAGTGCCACGACAGGGACCTATGGCTACACCTTC.

This rearrangement joins TRBV11-3 to TRBJ2-7, with TRBD2 matching over 10 bases. Germline lookup yields CDR1 SGHNT and CDR2 YENEEA. The CDR3 extends over 15 amino acids. V dropped 5 bases and J dropped 3; count of bases not matched to a gene: 7. The DNA for the CDR3 is TGTGCCAGCAGCATAAGAGCGGGAGGGGACTACGAGCAGTACTTC. This sequence encodes CASSIRAGGDYEQYF.

This clone was counted only a few times. The chain employs TRBV3-1 (or the pseudogene TRBV3-2) and TRBJ1-4, with 9 bases that match TRBD1. The junction had 5 bases not matched to a gene; V was cut back by 4 bases and J by 8 bases. The length of the CDR3 is 14 residues. Germline assignment: CDR1 LGHDT and CDR2 YNNKEL (reference sequence). Written as DNA, the CDR3 is TGTGCCAGCAGCCCCGGACAGGGGAGAGAAAAACTGTTTTTT. Protein sequence: CASSPGQGREKLFF.